The 10 T cell receptor beta chains below all came from one sample that was sequenced in a study of cytomegalovirus exposure and HLA in healthy donors (dated by TCRdb to the late 2010s). The method behind the library was the immunoSEQ multiplex PCR assay. For the multiplex PCR, a mixture combining 60 forward primers for TCR Vbeta segments and 13 reverse primers for TCR Jbeta segments was used. The table was pulled from immuneACCESS by TCRdb, which kept in-frame rearrangements only. Such tables lose some clones; where checked, under half of the loss comes from unresolved V genes, and the rest has no known cause. A total of over 200,000 clones appear in this sample, over 70% of them only once. The ten biggest clones cover roughly 2.5% of the sample. The sequenced sample was PBMCs. All receptors derive from a woman aged 55-70 years in good health and CMV-seropositive.

V usage is TRBV30 and J usage is TRBJ1-3; 9 bases map to TRBD1. The V segment lost 0 bases and the J segment 8 bases; nucleotides outside the gene matches: 5. Germline CDR1 GTSNPN, CDR2 SVGIG (reference sequence). This CDR3 is 14 amino acids long. CDR3 loop: CAWSVTGGIDTIYF. CDR3 coding DNA: TGTGCCTGGAGTGTGACAGGGGGAATTGACACCATATATTTT.

This chain joins TRBV7-2 and TRBJ1-1; no clear D gene. The CDR3 has 15 residues. Germline V gene sequence: CDR1 SGHTA, CDR2 FQGNSA. V lost 6 bases, J lost 0 bases, and 14 bases lay in between. The CDR3 is CASSLRRSMNTEAFF. The CDR3 DNA follows: TGTGCCAGCAGTCTACGACGGAGCATGAACACTGAAGCTTTCTTT.

Turning to this clone: The junction departs from germline at one end; a sequencing error may be responsible. The chain carries TRBV6-1 and TRBJ2-7, with D perhaps TRBD1 (5 bases). Germline-derived CDR1 and CDR2 are MNHNS and SASEGT. The CDR3 runs 12 residues. DNA for the CDR3: TGTGCCAGCAGTGAAGTAATTAGGGGCCCATCCTTC. Encoded protein: CASSEVIRGPSF.

The V gene is TRBV7-9, the J gene TRBJ2-7, with TRBD2 identical over 11 bases. Germline V gene sequence: CDR1 SEHNR, CDR2 FQNEAQ (reference sequence). V was pared by 6 bases and J by 6 bases, with 4 bases of the junction left unmatched. The CDR3 has 13 residues. The CDR3 sequence is CASRASGRSEQYF. DNA for the CDR3: TGTGCCAGCAGGGCTAGCGGGAGGTCCGAGCAGTACTTC.

V and J are TRBV12-5 and TRBJ2-5; a possible D gene is TRBD1 (5 bases). CDR1 and CDR2 from the germline V gene are LGHNT and FRNRAP. The V end was cut by 4 bases, the J end by 1 base, with 13 bases between. CDR3 length equals 15 residues. CDR3 sequence (DNA): TGTGCTAGTGGTTCTGAAAGACAGTTCCAAGAGACCCAGTACTTC. Residues: CASGSERQFQETQYF.

The DNA of the CDR3 is TGTGCCAGCAGAACCACAGAAAGTCAGCCCCAGCATTTT. Amino acids: CASRTTESQPQHF. This chain connects TRBV2 to TRBJ1-5; no clear D gene. V lost 6 bases, J lost 6 bases, and 12 bases lay in between. The CDR3 length is 13 residues. Germline-derived CDR1 and CDR2 are SNHLY and FYNNEI.

The genes are TRBV30 and TRBJ2-1; maybe TRBD2 (6 bases). The CDR3 contains 14 residues. Germline values: CDR1 GTSNPN, CDR2 SVGIG (reference sequence). V dropped 3 bases and J dropped 3 bases, with 12 bases sitting between them. The CDR3 sequence is CAWRPGLGYNEQFF. Written as DNA, the CDR3 is TGTGCCTGGAGGCCGGGACTCGGCTACAATGAGCAGTTCTTC.

The CDR3 region is CASSKTSGGADTQYF. The CDR3 DNA sequence: TGTGCCAGCAGTAAAACTAGCGGGGGGGCGGATACGCAGTATTTT. The chain joins TRBV6-5 to TRBJ2-3; 13 positions agree with TRBD2. With V trimmed by 5 bases and J by 6 bases, 5 bases remained unmatched. CDR1 is MNHEY and CDR2 is SVGAGI in the germline V gene. The CDR3 sequence is 15 residues long.

The chain combines TRBV30 with TRBJ1-2, with 8 bases that match TRBD1. V shed 3 bases and J 8 bases; nucleotides not matched to a gene: 5. CDR3 size: 12 residues. Germline-derived CDR1 and CDR2 are GTSNPN and SVGIG (reference sequence). The CDR3 loop is CAWRETGGGYTF. CDR3 coding DNA: TGTGCCTGGAGGGAAACAGGGGGAGGCTACACCTTC.

The V call is TRBV29-1, the J call TRBJ1-2, with D possibly being TRBD1 (6 bases). The CDR3 is made up of 13 amino acids. Germline CDR1 and CDR2: SQVTM and ANQGSEA. Trimming left V 6 bases short and J 1 base short, with 12 bases between. The CDR3 region is CSVRPGHNYGYTF. In DNA, the CDR3 is TGCAGCGTAAGACCGGGACATAACTATGGCTACACCTTC.